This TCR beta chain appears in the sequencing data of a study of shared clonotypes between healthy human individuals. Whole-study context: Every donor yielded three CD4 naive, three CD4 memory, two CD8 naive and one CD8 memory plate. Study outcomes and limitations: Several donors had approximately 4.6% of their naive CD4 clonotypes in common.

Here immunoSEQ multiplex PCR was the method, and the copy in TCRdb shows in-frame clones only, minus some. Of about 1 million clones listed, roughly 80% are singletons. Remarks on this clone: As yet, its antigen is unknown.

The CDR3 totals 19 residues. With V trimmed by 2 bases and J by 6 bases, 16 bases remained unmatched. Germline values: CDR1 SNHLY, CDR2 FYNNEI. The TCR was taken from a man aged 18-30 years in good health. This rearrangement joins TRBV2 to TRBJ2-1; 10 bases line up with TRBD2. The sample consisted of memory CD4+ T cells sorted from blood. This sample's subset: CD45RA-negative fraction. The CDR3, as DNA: TGTGCCAGCAGTGAAATACGACTAGCGGGTCGTGGGGCCTCCAATGAGCAGTTCTTC. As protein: CASSEIRLAGRGASNEQFF.